These 3 T cell receptor beta chains were sequenced from one sample in a study of T cell changes during pregnancy in multiple sclerosis. Profiling relied on immunoSEQ multiplex PCR, and the TCRdb table lists in-frame clones only, not all of them. The table has 60,000 to 90,000 clones, around 90% seen once; the top ten hold 1.6%. The sample consisted of peripheral blood, taken in the first trimester of pregnancy. The receptors shown here come from a female donor in good health, enrolled as a control in a pregnancy study.

The V gene is TRBV19, the J gene TRBJ2-7, with D perhaps matching TRBD1 (5 bases). Trimming pared 3 bases from V and 2 bases from J, leaving 8 bases between. The CDR3 length is 13 residues. Germline V CDR1 and CDR2: LNHDA, SQIVND (reference sequence). CDR3 region: CASSMGLTYEQYF. CDR3 nucleotide sequence: TGTGCCAGTAGTATGGGGCTAACCTACGAGCAGTACTTC.

The chain is built from TRBV4-2 and TRBJ2-1; 14 positions match TRBD2. CDR3 length equals 16 residues. In germline, CDR1 is LGHNA, CDR2 YNFKEQ. V gave up 4 bases and J gave up 4 bases; unmatched junction bases: 3. CDR3 DNA sequence: TGTGCCAGCAGCCCTGGGACTAGCGGGAGTTACAATGAGCAGTTCTTC. Residues: CASSPGTSGSYNEQFF.

This chain uses TRBV27 with TRBJ2-7, with 8 bases aligning to TRBD2. J was trimmed by 1 base and V by 5 bases; bases with no gene match: 4. Germline CDR1 reads MNHEY; CDR2 reads SMNVEV (reference sequence). The CDR3 is made up of 14 amino acids. In nucleotides, the CDR3 is TGTGCCAGCAGTCAGGGACTAGAATCCTACGAGCAGTACTTC. Amino acids: CASSQGLESYEQYF.